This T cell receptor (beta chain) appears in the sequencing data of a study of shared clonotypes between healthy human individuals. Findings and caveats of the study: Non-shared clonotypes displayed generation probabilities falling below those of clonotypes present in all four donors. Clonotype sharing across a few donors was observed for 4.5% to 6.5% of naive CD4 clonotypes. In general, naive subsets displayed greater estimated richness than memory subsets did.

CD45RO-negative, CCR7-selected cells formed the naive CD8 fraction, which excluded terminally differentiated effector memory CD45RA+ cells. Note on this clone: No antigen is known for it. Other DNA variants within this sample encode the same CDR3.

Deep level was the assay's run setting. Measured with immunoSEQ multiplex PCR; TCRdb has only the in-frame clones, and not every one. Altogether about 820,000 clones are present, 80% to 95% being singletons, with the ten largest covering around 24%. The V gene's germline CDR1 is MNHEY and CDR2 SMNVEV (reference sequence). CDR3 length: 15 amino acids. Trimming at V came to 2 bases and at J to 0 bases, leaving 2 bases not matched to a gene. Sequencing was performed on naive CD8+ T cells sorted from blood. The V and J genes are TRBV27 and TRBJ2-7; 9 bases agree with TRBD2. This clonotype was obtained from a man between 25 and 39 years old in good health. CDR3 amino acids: CASSLSGRSSYEQYF. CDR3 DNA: TGTGCCAGCAGTTTAAGCGGGAGGTCCTCCTACGAGCAGTACTTC.